This T cell receptor beta chain was retrieved from a study of shared clonotypes between healthy human individuals. Both CD45RO+ cells and CCR7-negative CD45RA+ TemRA cells were combined to make up CD8 memory. On this clone: Its antigen is currently unknown.

The V and J ends lost 4 bases and 1 base, in that order; junction bases with no gene match: 7. Germline assignment: CDR1 LNHDA and CDR2 SQIVND (reference sequence). The CDR3 has 16 residues. Sorted-subset replicate PCR reactions contained approximately 190 ng DNA, corresponding to 29,000 or so T cell genomes. Profiled with immunoSEQ multiplex PCR; TCRdb holds only in-frame clones, not every one. This sample has roughly 380,000 clones, with 90% to 97% found just once. Study-wide results and caveats: Among donors, clonotype sharing was expected to be affected by sequencing depth. Rarefaction gave evidence that sorted-subset sequencing remained incomplete despite large depth.

The specimen sequenced was memory CD8+ T cells sorted from blood. Subset given: CD45RO+ cells pooled with CCR7-negative TemRA cells. The V and J genes are TRBV19 and TRBJ2-3, with 8 bases fitting TRBD2. This clonotype was sampled from a man aged 30 to 39 in good health. CDR3: CASSRRSGKGTDTQYF. CDR3 nucleotides: TGTGCCAGTAGTAGACGTAGCGGGAAAGGCACAGATACGCAGTATTTT.